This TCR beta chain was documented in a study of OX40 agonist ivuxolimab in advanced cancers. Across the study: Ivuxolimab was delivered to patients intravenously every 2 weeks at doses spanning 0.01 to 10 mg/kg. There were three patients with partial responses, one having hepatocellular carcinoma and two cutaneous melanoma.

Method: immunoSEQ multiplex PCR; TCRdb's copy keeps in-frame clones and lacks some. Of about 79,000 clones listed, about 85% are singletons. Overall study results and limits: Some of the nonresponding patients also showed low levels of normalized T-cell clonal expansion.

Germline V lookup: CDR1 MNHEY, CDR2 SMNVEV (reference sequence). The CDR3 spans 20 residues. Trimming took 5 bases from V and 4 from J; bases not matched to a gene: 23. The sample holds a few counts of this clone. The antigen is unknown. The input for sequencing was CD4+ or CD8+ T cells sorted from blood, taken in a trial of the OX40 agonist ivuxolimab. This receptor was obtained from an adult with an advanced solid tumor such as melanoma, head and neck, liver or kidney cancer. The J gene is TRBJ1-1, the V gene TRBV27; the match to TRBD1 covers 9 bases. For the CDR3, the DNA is TGTGCCAGCAGTCCCTTCGGGACAGGGATCTCTCTTTTGGCGGGCACTGAAGCTTTCTTT. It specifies CASSPFGTGISLLAGTEAFF.